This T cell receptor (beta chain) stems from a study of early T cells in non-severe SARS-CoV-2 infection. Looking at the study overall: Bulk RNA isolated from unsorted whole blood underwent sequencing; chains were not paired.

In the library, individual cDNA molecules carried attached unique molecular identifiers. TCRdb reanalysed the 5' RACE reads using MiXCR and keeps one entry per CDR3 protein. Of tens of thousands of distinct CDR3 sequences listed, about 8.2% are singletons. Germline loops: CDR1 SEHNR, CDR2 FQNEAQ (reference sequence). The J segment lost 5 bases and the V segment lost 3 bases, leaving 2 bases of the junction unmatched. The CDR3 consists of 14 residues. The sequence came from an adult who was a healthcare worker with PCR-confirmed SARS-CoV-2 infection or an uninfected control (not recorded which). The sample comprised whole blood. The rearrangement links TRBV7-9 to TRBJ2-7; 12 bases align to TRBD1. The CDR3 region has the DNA TGTGCCAGCAGCTTTGGGACAGGGGGCGACGAGCAGTACTTC. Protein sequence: CASSFGTGGDEQYF.